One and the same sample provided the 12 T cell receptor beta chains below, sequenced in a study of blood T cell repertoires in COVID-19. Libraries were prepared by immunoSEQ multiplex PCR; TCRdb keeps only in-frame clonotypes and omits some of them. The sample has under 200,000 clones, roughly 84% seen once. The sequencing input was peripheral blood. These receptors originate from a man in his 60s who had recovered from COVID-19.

This chain's CDR3 is CASSPRVANYGYTF. The CDR3, as DNA: TGTGCCAGCAGCCCCAGGGTAGCTAACTATGGCTACACCTTC. The rearrangement links TRBV14 to TRBJ1-2; possible D gene TRBD1, 5 bases. V lost 4 bases and J 0 bases, leaving 9 bases between the germline ends. The length of the CDR3 is 14 residues. Germline CDR1 reads SGHDN; CDR2 reads FVKESK.

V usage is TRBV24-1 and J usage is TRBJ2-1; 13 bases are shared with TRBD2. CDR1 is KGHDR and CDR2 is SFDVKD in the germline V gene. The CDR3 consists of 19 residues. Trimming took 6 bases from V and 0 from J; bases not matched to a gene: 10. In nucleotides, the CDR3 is TGTGCCACCAGTCCCGGGACTAGCGGGAAAAAAAGCTCCTACAATGAGCAGTTCTTC. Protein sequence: CATSPGTSGKKSSYNEQFF.

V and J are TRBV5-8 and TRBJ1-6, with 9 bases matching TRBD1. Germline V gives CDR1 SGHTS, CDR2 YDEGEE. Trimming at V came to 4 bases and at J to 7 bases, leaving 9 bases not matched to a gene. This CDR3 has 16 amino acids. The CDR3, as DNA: TGTGCCAGCAGCACCGCTACAGGGGGCGGGAATTCACCCCTCCACTTT. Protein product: CASSTATGGGNSPLHF.

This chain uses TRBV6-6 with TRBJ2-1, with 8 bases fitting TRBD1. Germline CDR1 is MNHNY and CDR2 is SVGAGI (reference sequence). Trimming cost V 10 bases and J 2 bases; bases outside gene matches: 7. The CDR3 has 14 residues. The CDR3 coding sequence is TGTGCCACAATACCACAGGGGGCCTACAATGAGCAGTTCTTC. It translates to CATIPQGAYNEQFF.

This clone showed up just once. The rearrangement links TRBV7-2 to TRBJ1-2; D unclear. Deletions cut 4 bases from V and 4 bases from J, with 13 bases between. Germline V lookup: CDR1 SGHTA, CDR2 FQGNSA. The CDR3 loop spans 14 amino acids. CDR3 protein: CASSWGDRAYGYTF. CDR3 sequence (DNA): TGTGCCAGCAGCTGGGGAGATAGGGCCTATGGCTACACCTTC.

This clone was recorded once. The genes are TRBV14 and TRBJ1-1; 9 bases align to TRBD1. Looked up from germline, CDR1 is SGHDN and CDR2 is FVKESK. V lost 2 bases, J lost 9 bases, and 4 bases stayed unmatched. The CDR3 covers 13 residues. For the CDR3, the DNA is TGTGCCAGCAGCCAAAGGGACAGGGTTAAAGCTTTCTTT. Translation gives CASSQRDRVKAFF.

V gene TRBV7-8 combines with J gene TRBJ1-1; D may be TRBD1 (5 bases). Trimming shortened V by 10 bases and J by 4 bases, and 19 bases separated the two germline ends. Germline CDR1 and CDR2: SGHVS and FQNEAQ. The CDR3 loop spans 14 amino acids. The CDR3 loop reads CATDGEGMSTEAFF. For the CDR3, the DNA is TGTGCCACGGACGGGGAGGGGATGAGCACTGAAGCTTTCTTT.

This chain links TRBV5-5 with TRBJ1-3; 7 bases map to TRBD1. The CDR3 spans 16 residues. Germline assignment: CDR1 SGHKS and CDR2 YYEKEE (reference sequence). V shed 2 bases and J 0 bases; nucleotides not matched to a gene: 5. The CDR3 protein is CASSLRQGVSGNTIYF. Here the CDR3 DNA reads TGTGCCAGCAGCTTACGGCAGGGGGTCTCTGGAAACACCATATATTTT.

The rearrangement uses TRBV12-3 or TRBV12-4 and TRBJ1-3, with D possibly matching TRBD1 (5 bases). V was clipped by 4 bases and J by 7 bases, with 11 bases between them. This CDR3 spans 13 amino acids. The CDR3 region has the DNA TGTGCCAGCAGTTACCCGGGGGGGAACACCATATATTTT. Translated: CASSYPGGNTIYF.

CDR3 nucleotide sequence: TGTGCCAGCAGGAGGACAGGGGATGGAAACACCATATATTTT. As protein: CASRRTGDGNTIYF. This rearrangement joins TRBV25-1 to TRBJ1-3, with 9 positions matching TRBD1. The length of the CDR3 is 14 residues. J lost 3 bases, V lost 6 bases, and 3 bases had no gene match. The germline V gene has CDR1 MGHDK and CDR2 SYGVNS.

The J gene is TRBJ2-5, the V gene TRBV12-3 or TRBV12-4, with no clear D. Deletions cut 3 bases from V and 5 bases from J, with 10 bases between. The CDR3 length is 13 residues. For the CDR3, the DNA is TGTGCCAGCAGTTTGGGCTGGGCCGAGACCCAGTACTTC. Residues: CASSLGWAETQYF.

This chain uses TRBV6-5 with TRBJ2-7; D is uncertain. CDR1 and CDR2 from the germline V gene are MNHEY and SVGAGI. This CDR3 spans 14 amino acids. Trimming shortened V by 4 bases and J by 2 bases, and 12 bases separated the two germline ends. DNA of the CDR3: TGTGCCAGCAGTTCCCGGTTTCCCCCCTACGAGCAGTACTTC. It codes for CASSSRFPPYEQYF.